This T cell receptor beta chain was sequenced for a study of blood T cell repertoires in COVID-19. Study as a whole: Specimens from acute and convalescent COVID-19 originated in the United States, Italy and Spain.

Those enrolled, adults aged roughly 18 to 95 years, came from about two dozen US areas. Participant-given clinical history determined each cohort assignment. Sequenced by immunoSEQ multiplex PCR; TCRdb stores in-frame clones only, minus some. The sample holds 120,000 to 150,000 clones; over 75% are singletons and the top ten take roughly 3.9%. CDR1 MDHEN and CDR2 SYDVKM come from the germline V gene. V dropped 4 bases and J dropped 6 bases, with 9 bases sitting between them. This CDR3 is built from 12 residues. The sequenced sample consisted of PBMCs or T cells enriched from blood (not recorded which). The TCR comes from a man in his fifties or sixties in a cohort exposed to, infected with or recovered from COVID-19 (not recorded which). The chain uses TRBV28 and TRBJ1-1, with D possibly TRBD1 on 5 matching bases. This CDR3 is CASSSRQPEAFF. As DNA, the CDR3 is TGTGCCAGCAGTTCTCGACAGCCTGAAGCTTTCTTT.